The 25 T cell receptor beta chains below come from one sample, sequenced in a study of T cell clonotyping in hematopoietic cell transplantation. Time point: recipient sample about 28 days before transplant, after cytoreduction. Measured with immunoSEQ multiplex PCR; TCRdb has only the in-frame clones, and not every one. Of roughly 44,000 clones in the sample, 85% were seen once. This specimen was peripheral blood mononuclear cells, taken before stem cell transplant. The receptors were sampled from a man aged 60 to 75 with acute myeloid leukemia. Some clones in this sample may be carry-over from other donors' samples.

The chain joins TRBV7-2 to TRBJ1-2, with D maybe TRBD1 (5 bases). CDR1 and CDR2 from the germline V gene are SGHTA and FQGNSA. V lost 5 bases and J lost 0, with 16 bases in between. This CDR3 is built from 16 residues. Here the CDR3 reads CASSPGAGNTNYGYTF. The CDR3 nucleotides are TGTGCCAGCAGCCCCGGGGCAGGGAATACTAACTATGGCTACACCTTC.

This chain links TRBV7-2 with TRBJ2-2; D uncertain. Trimming stripped 6 bases from V and 1 base from J, with 3 bases between. This CDR3 spans 12 amino acids. The germline V gene encodes CDR1 SGHTA and CDR2 FQGNSA. The CDR3 DNA sequence: TGTGCCAGCAGTCGGAACACCGGGGAGCTGTTTTTT. Translating gives CASSRNTGELFF. Using reference TRBV7-2 and TRBJ2-2 for the parts outside the CDR3, the full variable domain is GAGVSQSPSNKVTEKGKDVELRCDPISGHTALYWYRQSLGQGLEFLIYFQGNSAPDKSGLPSDRFSAERTGGSVSTLTIQRTQQEDSAVYLCASSRNTGELFFGEGSRLTVL.

J is TRBJ2-7 and V is TRBV25-1; perhaps TRBD2 as D (6 bases). Germline V gene lookup returns CDR1 MGHDK and CDR2 SYGVNS. This CDR3 contains 13 residues. Trimming removed 6 bases from V and 2 bases from J, with 11 bases in between. CDR3 DNA sequence: TGTGCCAGCAGCCAACGGGGGACCTACGAGCAGTACTTC. This sequence encodes CASSQRGTYEQYF.

The chain links TRBV11-2 to TRBJ2-7; D uncertain. Per the germline V gene, CDR1 is SGHAT and CDR2 is FQNNGV. The CDR3 totals 13 residues. V lost 4 bases and J 3 bases, leaving 10 bases between the germline ends. CDR3 sequence reads: CASSSTGGYEQYF. DNA for the CDR3: TGTGCCAGCAGCTCCACGGGCGGCTACGAGCAGTACTTC.

The chain recombines TRBV11-2 with TRBJ1-5, with D perhaps TRBD1 (6 bases). V was trimmed by 5 bases and J by 0 bases, leaving 11 bases between them. The germline V gene has CDR1 SGHAT and CDR2 FQNNGV. The CDR3 runs to 15 residues. The CDR3 nucleotides read TGTGCCAGCAGCGCCGCCAGGGGTAGCAATCAGCCCCAGCATTTT. This codes for CASSAARGSNQPQHF.

The chain recombines TRBV9 with TRBJ1-5; the D is unclear. V was pared by 0 bases and J by 3 bases, with 4 bases between. The CDR3 runs to 13 residues. CDR1 is SGDLS, CDR2 YYNGEE, per germline. CDR3 sequence (DNA): TGTGCCAGCAGCGTAGGTCCCAATCAGCCCCAGCATTTT. It yields the protein CASSVGPNQPQHF.

The chain recombines TRBV19 with TRBJ1-5; the match to TRBD1 covers 10 bases. The ends lost 7 bases at V and 7 bases at J; junction bases unmatched: 7. CDR3 size: 14 residues. Per the germline V gene, CDR1 is LNHDA and CDR2 is SQIVND (reference sequence). The CDR3 protein is CASNTGTGEQPQHF. As DNA, the CDR3 is TGTGCCAGTAATACCGGGACAGGGGAACAGCCCCAGCATTTT.

The rearrangement uses TRBV27 and TRBJ2-7; the D call may be TRBD1 or TRBD2 (5 bases each). Germline-derived CDR1 and CDR2 are MNHEY and SMNVEV (reference sequence). CDR3 size: 14 residues. Trimming stripped 3 bases from V and 13 bases from J, with 22 bases between. This CDR3 reads CASSFSKRPGTRYF. CDR3 nucleotides: TGTGCCAGCAGTTTCTCAAAGCGCCCTGGGACCCGATACTTC.

This clone was seen only once. This rearrangement joins TRBV7-2 to TRBJ2-5; 8 bases map to TRBD2. The CDR3 is made up of 16 amino acids. CDR1 SGHTA and CDR2 FQGNSA come from the germline V gene. The junction had 10 bases not matched to a gene; V was cut back by 1 base and J by 6 bases. The CDR3 DNA is TGTGCCAGCAGCTTAGACGGGGGGGAGAGGCGCAAGACCCAGTACTTC. It is translated as CASSLDGGERRKTQYF.

The chain couples TRBV2 to TRBJ1-5; TRBD1 matches 11 bases. The CDR3 consists of 17 residues. Germline CDR1 and CDR2: SNHLY and FYNNEI. V shed 7 bases and J 1 base; nucleotides not matched to a gene: 9. The CDR3 loop is CASNRDRGASSNQPQHF. CDR3 in DNA: TGTGCCAGCAATAGGGACAGGGGGGCTTCGAGCAATCAGCCCCAGCATTTT.

The chain recombines TRBV9 with TRBJ1-1; D call uncertain. Trimming took 1 base from V and 0 from J, leaving 7 bases between them. Germline V lookup: CDR1 SGDLS, CDR2 YYNGEE. The CDR3 runs to 14 residues. CDR3: CASSVMGMNTEAFF. CDR3 DNA sequence: TGTGCCAGCAGCGTAATGGGGATGAACACTGAAGCTTTCTTT. The full variable domain, with the rest looked up from reference TRBV9 and TRBJ1-1, is DSGVTQTPKHLITATGQRVTLRCSPRSGDLSVYWYQQSLDQGLQFLIQYYNGEERAKGNILERFSAQQFPDLHSELNLSSLELGDSALYFCASSVMGMNTEAFFGQGTRLTVV.

In its sample, this clone was seen once. The V call is TRBV5-1, the J call TRBJ2-3; TRBD1 matches at 9 bases. Trimming took 0 bases from V and 1 from J; bases not matched to a gene: 9. The CDR3 length is 18 residues. Germline CDR1 reads SGHRS; CDR2 reads YFSETQ. The DNA for the CDR3 is TGCGCCAGCAGCTTGGCCCTAATGGACAGGGGCCGCACAGATACGCAGTATTTT. This sequence encodes CASSLALMDRGRTDTQYF. The full variable domain, with the rest looked up from reference TRBV5-1 and TRBJ2-3, is KAGVTQTPRYLIKTRGQQVTLSCSPISGHRSVSWYQQTPGQGLQFLFEYFSETQRNKGNFPGRFSGRQFSNSRSEMNVSTLELGDSALYLCASSLALMDRGRTDTQYFGPGTRLTVL.

This clone was seen only once. V gene TRBV5-8 combines with J gene TRBJ2-5; 15 bases agree with TRBD2. The CDR3 covers 18 residues. V lost 4 bases, J lost 1 base, and 8 bases stayed unmatched. CDR1 is SGHTS, CDR2 YDEGEE, per germline. CDR3 nucleotides: TGTGCCAGCAGCCGGGGGACTAGCGGGGGGCTGGGCCAAGAGACCCAGTACTTC. It yields the protein CASSRGTSGGLGQETQYF. Combining the CDR3 with reference TRBV5-8 and TRBJ2-5 gives the whole variable domain EAGVTQSPTHLIKTRGQQATLRCSPISGHTSVYWYQQALGLGLQFLLWYDEGEERNRGNFPPRFSGRQFPNYSSELNVNALELEDSALYLCASSRGTSGGLGQETQYFGPGTRLLVL.

V gene TRBV7-2 combines with J gene TRBJ2-1; D is possibly TRBD2 (6 bases). V was clipped by 7 bases and J by 10 bases, with 20 bases between them. The CDR3 is 14 amino acids. Germline values: CDR1 SGHTA, CDR2 FQGNSA. CDR3 DNA: TGTGCCAGCACCTCCGAACCCTGGCGGGGCGAGCAGTTCTTC. Translating it yields CASTSEPWRGEQFF.

V usage is TRBV6-1 and J usage is TRBJ1-5, with 9 bases matching TRBD1. Germline CDR1 MNHNS, CDR2 SASEGT. This CDR3 is built from 18 residues. The ends lost 0 bases at V and 4 bases at J; junction bases unmatched: 10. Here the CDR3 DNA reads TGTGCCAGCAGTGAAGCTTTCGGACAGGGGATTCGAAATCAGCCCCAGCATTTT. Translated, it gives CASSEAFGQGIRNQPQHF.

This clone turned up a few times. The V gene is TRBV5-1, the J gene TRBJ2-2; no reliable D call. Trimming left V 0 bases short and J 5 bases short, with 11 bases between. Germline values: CDR1 SGHRS, CDR2 YFSETQ. The CDR3 contains 15 residues. The DNA of the CDR3 is TGCGCCAGCAGCTTGGCCGTCTCCGGGACCGGGGAGCTGTTTTTT. It yields the protein CASSLAVSGTGELFF.

V gene TRBV6-5 combines with J gene TRBJ1-2; 8 bases align to TRBD1. With 4 bases clipped from V and 3 bases from J, the junction kept 10 bases outside the gene matches. The germline CDR1 and CDR2 sequences are MNHEY and SVGAGI. CDR3 length: 16 residues. The CDR3 sequence is CASSSRTGRVYYGYTF. CDR3 DNA: TGTGCCAGCAGTTCCAGGACAGGGAGAGTTTACTATGGCTACACCTTC.

V usage is TRBV29-1 and J usage is TRBJ2-5, with D perhaps being TRBD1 or TRBD2 (6 bases each). Between the trimmed V and J ends, which lost 5 bases and 2 bases, there was a span of 12 bases. There are 13 residues in the CDR3. The germline V gene has CDR1 SQVTM and CDR2 ANQGSEA. CDR3 nucleotides: TGCAGCGTTCCCCGGGGGCTACAAGAGACCCAGTACTTC. The encoded protein is CSVPRGLQETQYF.

The V call is TRBV30, the J call TRBJ2-5, with D perhaps TRBD1 or TRBD2 (5 bases each). The CDR3 runs 15 residues. Germline CDR1 is GTSNPN and CDR2 is SVGIG (reference sequence). The V gene lost 5 bases and the J gene lost 1 base, with 17 bases spanning the gap. The CDR3 sequence is CAWDRGQGSQETQYF. The DNA of the CDR3 is TGTGCCTGGGATCGGGGTCAGGGATCCCAAGAGACCCAGTACTTC.

This chain joins TRBV4-3 and TRBJ1-5; D uncertain. Looked up from germline, CDR1 is LGHNA and CDR2 is YSLEER. CDR3 length equals 14 residues. V was trimmed by 0 bases and J by 0 bases, leaving 3 bases between them. The CDR3 nucleotides are TGCGCCAGCAGCCAAGATGCTAGCAATCAGCCCCAGCATTTT. Its protein is CASSQDASNQPQHF.

The J gene is TRBJ2-3, the V gene TRBV30; 7 bases are shared with TRBD1. Germline-derived CDR1 and CDR2 are GTSNPN and SVGIG (reference sequence). Trimming cost V 8 bases and J 3 bases; bases outside gene matches: 14. The CDR3 runs 15 residues. In nucleotides, the CDR3 is TGTGCCGGAAACAGGGGAGAAGGCCTTACAGATACGCAGTATTTT. Its protein product is CAGNRGEGLTDTQYF. Based on the CDR3 plus reference TRBV30 and TRBJ2-3, the full variable domain is SQTIHQWPATLVQPVGSPLSLECTVEGTSNPNLYWYRQAAGRGLQLLFYSVGIGQISSEVPQNLSASRPQDRQFILSSKKLLLSDSGFYLCAGNRGEGLTDTQYFGPGTRLTVL.

V and J are TRBV5-4 and TRBJ2-1; the D gene could be TRBD1 or TRBD2 (6 bases each). This CDR3 has 14 amino acids. The germline V and J ends were trimmed by 0 bases and 9 bases, with 13 bases remaining between them. Germline-derived CDR1 and CDR2 are SGHNT and YYREEE (reference sequence). This chain's CDR3 is CASSLAGAGGEQFF. In DNA, the CDR3 is TGTGCCAGCAGCTTGGCGGGGGCTGGGGGTGAGCAGTTCTTC.

This clone appeared a single time. The rearrangement uses TRBV7-3 and TRBJ2-7; D perhaps matches TRBD2 (6 bases). Germline V gene data show CDR1 as SGHTA and CDR2 as FQGTGA. V was clipped by 4 bases and J by 6 bases, with 16 bases between them. The CDR3 consists of 14 residues. The CDR3, as DNA: TGTGCCAGCAGCTCCGACCGGGGGTCTCCCGAGCAGTACTTC. This sequence encodes CASSSDRGSPEQYF. Full variable domain (outside the CDR3, taken from reference TRBV7-3 and TRBJ2-7): GAGVSQTPSNKVTEKGKYVELRCDPISGHTALYWYRQSLGQGPEFLIYFQGTGAADDSGLPNDRFFAVRPEGSVSTLKIQRTERGDSAVYLCASSSDRGSPEQYFGPGTRLTVT.

The chain carries TRBV4-3 and TRBJ2-2, with D perhaps matching TRBD1 or TRBD2 (6 bases each). The CDR3 spans 16 residues. Germline values: CDR1 LGHNA, CDR2 YSLEER. With 4 bases removed from V and 4 bases from J, the gap between germline ends came to 16 bases. This CDR3 reads CASSRGGQLSTGELFF. The CDR3 DNA is TGCGCCAGCAGCCGGGGAGGACAGCTCAGCACCGGGGAGCTGTTTTTT.

The J gene is TRBJ2-2, the V gene TRBV4-3; D is perhaps TRBD2 (6 bases). The germline V gene has CDR1 LGHNA and CDR2 YSLEER. V was trimmed by 0 bases and J by 5 bases, leaving 16 bases between them. This CDR3 has 17 residues. CDR3 sequence: CASSQDRGSWGTGELFF. CDR3 DNA: TGCGCCAGCAGCCAAGATCGGGGGAGCTGGGGGACCGGGGAGCTGTTTTTT.